This TCR beta chain was found in a study of brain metastases from non-small cell lung cancer. In regard to this clone: Its antigen is currently unknown.

Per the germline V gene, CDR1 is MDHEN and CDR2 is SYDVKM. CDR3 length equals 15 residues. V shed 5 bases, J shed 4 bases, and the junction held 6 bases outside the gene matches. This table comes from immunoSEQ multiplex PCR, and its TCRdb copy is limited to in-frame clones, with some not included. The sample lists just over 3,000 clones; about 86% were seen once. Study-wide results and limits: Compared with primary tumors, brain metastases showed less T-cell infiltration. Brain metastases shared most TCR repertoire with primaries, with sparse T cells. Expanded T-cell clones appeared in around 68% of brain metastases over primaries.

The clonotype originates from a donor over 35 with non-small cell lung cancer. V and J are TRBV28 and TRBJ1-5; 9 nucleotides line up with TRBD1. The sample was primary lung tumor tissue. The CDR3 DNA sequence: TGTGCCAGCAGTCCCTCTGGGACAGGGAATCAGCCCCAGCATTTT. Its translation is CASSPSGTGNQPQHF.